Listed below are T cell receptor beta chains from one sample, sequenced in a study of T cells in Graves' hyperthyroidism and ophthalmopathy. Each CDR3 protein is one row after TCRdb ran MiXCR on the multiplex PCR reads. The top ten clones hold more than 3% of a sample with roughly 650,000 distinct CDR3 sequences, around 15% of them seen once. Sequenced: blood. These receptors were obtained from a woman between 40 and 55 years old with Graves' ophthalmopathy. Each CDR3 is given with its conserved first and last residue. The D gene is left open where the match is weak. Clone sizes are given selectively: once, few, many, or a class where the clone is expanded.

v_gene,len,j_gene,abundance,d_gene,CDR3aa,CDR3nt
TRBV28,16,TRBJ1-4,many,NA,CASSPISQIFNEKLFF,TGTGCCAGCAGCCCTATCTCGCAGATTTTCAATGAAAAACTGTTTTTT
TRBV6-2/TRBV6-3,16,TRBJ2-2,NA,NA,CASSYSSALNTGELFF,TGTGCCAGCAGTTACTCGTCCGCACTCAACACCGGGGAGCTGTTTTTT
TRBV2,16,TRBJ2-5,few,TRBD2,CASSTPGLAGQETQYF,TGTGCCAGCAGTACACCGGGACTAGCGGGACAAGAGACCCAGTACTTC
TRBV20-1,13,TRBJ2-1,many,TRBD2,CSASYGTSNEQFF,TGCAGTGCTAGTTACGGGACTAGCAATGAGCAGTTCTTC
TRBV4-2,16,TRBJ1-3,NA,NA,CASSQVGGPGGNTIYF,TGTGCCAGCAGCCAAGTTGGAGGGCCTGGGGGAAACACCATATATTTT
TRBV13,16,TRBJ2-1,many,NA,CASSPPPDRVYNEQFF,TGTGCCAGCAGCCCACCTCCTGACAGAGTATACAATGAGCAGTTCTTC
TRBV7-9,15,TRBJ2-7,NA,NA,CASSLSSGLNYEQYF,TGTGCCAGCAGCTTATCTTCGGGGCTAAACTACGAGCAGTACTTC
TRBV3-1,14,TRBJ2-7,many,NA,CASSQGGSVGEQYF,TGTGCCAGCAGCCAAGGAGGATCTGTTGGGGAGCAGTACTTC
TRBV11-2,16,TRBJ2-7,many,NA,CASSSGAVLGGHEQYF,TGTGCCAGCAGCTCCGGCGCGGTCCTCGGAGGGCACGAGCAGTACTTC
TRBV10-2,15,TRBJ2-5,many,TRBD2,CASRSEREGWKTQYF,TGCGCCAGCAGATCCGAGCGGGAGGGGTGGAAGACCCAGTACTTC
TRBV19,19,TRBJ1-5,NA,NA,CASTPRPTRNTYSNQPQHF,TGTGCCAGTACCCCTCGTCCGACGCGAAATACCTATAGCAATCAGCCCCAGCATTTT
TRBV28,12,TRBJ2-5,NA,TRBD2,CASRLAGETQYF,TGTGCCAGCAGACTAGCGGGCGAGACCCAGTACTTC
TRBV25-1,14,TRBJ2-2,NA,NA,CASSFTSRTGELFF,TGTGCCAGCAGTTTCACCTCGCGCACCGGGGAGCTGTTTTTT
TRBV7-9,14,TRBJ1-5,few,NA,CASSPDGAVWPQHF,TGTGCCAGCAGCCCAGACGGCGCGGTCTGGCCCCAGCATTTT
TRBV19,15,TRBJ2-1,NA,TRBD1,CASTATGSWGNEQFF,TGTGCCAGTACCGCGACAGGGTCATGGGGCAATGAGCAGTTCTTC
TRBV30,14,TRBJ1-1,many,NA,CAWSLKDRDTEAFF,TGTGCCTGGAGCCTTAAAGACAGAGACACTGAAGCTTTCTTT
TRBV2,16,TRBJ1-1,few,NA,CASSSARWSGGTEAFF,TGTGCCAGCAGTTCGGCGCGCTGGTCAGGAGGCACTGAAGCTTTCTTT
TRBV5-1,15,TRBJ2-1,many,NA,CASSPRMASYNEQFF,TGCGCCAGCAGCCCTAGAATGGCGTCCTACAATGAGCAGTTCTTC
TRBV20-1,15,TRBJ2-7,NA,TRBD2,CSALLLAVSSYEQYF,TGCAGTGCCCTGCTGCTAGCGGTTAGCTCCTACGAGCAGTACTTC
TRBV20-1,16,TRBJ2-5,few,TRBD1,CSARDHMGTGVGTQYF,TGCAGTGCTAGAGATCACATGGGGACAGGGGTAGGGACCCAGTACTTC
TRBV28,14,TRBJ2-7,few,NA,CASYGGPDTYEQYF,TGTGCCAGCTATGGTGGCCCGGATACCTACGAGCAGTACTTC
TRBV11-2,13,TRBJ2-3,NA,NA,CASSGGVTDTQYF,TGTGCCAGCAGCGGCGGGGTCACAGATACGCAGTATTTT
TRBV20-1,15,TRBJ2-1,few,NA,CSARKYGLTYNEQFF,TGCAGTGCTAGAAAATACGGACTCACCTACAATGAGCAGTTCTTC
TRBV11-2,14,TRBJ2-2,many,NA,CASSPVRGVGELFF,TGTGCCAGCAGCCCCGTGAGGGGCGTCGGGGAGCTGTTTTTT
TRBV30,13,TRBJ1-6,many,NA,CAWSKGSNSPLHF,TGTGCCTGGAGTAAGGGTTCTAATTCACCCCTCCACTTT
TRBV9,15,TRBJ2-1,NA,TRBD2,CASSSGLASLNEQFF,TGTGCCAGCAGCTCGGGACTAGCATCGTTGAATGAGCAGTTCTTC
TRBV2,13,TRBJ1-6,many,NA,CASSEIANSPLHF,TGTGCCAGCAGTGAGATAGCTAATTCACCCCTCCACTTT
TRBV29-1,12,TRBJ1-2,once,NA,CSARDTLYGYTF,TGCAGCGCCCGGGACACACTCTATGGCTACACCTTC
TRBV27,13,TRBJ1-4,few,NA,CASSLGVNEKLFF,TGTGCCAGCAGTTTGGGAGTAAATGAAAAACTGTTTTTT
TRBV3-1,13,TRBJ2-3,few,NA,CASSRPSTDTQYF,TGTGCCAGCAGCCGGCCTAGCACAGATACGCAGTATTTT
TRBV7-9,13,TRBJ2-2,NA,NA,CASSFQEAGELFF,TGTGCCAGCAGCTTCCAGGAGGCCGGGGAGCTGTTTTTT
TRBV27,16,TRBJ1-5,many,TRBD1,CASSSLAGTGNQPQHF,TGTGCCAGCAGTTCCTTGGCCGGGACAGGCAATCAGCCCCAGCATTTT
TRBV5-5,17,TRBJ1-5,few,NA,CASSLDPKIYSNQPQHF,TGTGCCAGCAGCCTGGACCCTAAAATCTATAGCAATCAGCCCCAGCATTTT
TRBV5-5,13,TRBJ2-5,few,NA,CASSFNPQETQYF,TGTGCCAGCAGCTTCAACCCCCAAGAGACCCAGTACTTC
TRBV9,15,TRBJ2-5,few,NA,CASSVVGSGQETQYF,TGTGCCAGCAGCGTAGTGGGCAGCGGACAAGAGACCCAGTACTTC
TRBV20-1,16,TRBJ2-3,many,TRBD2,CSANPRRLADTDTQYF,TGCAGTGCAAACCCCCGCAGACTAGCAGACACAGATACGCAGTATTTT
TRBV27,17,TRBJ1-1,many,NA,CASRVFKAGNPNTEAFF,TGTGCCAGCAGGGTCTTTAAGGCGGGCAACCCGAACACTGAAGCTTTCTTT
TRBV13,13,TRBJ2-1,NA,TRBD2,CASSLPGLAVQFF,TGTGCCAGCAGCCTCCCGGGACTAGCGGTCCAGTTCTTC
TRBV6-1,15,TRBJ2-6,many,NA,CASSEQSSGANVLTF,TGTGCCAGCAGTGAACAGAGCTCTGGGGCCAACGTCCTGACTTTC
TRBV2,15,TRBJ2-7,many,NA,CASSGLDKSSYEQYF,TGTGCCAGCAGTGGGCTGGACAAGAGCTCCTACGAGCAGTACTTC
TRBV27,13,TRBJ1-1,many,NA,CASSLSGATEAFF,TGTGCCAGCAGTTTATCAGGGGCCACTGAAGCTTTCTTT
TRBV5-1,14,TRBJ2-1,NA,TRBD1,CASAGTGSYNEQFF,TGCGCCAGCGCCGGGACAGGGTCCTACAATGAGCAGTTCTTC
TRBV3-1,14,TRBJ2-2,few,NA,CASSFSWGTGELFF,TGTGCCAGCAGTTTTAGCTGGGGCACCGGGGAGCTGTTTTTT
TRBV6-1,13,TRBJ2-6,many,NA,CASRGSGANVLTF,TGTGCCAGCAGGGGCTCTGGGGCCAACGTCCTGACTTTC
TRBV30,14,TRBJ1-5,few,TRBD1,CAWRRQGGGQPQHF,TGTGCCTGGCGCCGACAGGGCGGGGGTCAGCCCCAGCATTTT
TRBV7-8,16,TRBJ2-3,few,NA,CASSLRAELPTDTQYF,TGTGCCAGCAGCCTCCGAGCGGAGCTCCCTACAGATACGCAGTATTTT
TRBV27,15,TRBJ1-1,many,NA,CASILTSQGTTEAFF,TGTGCCAGCATCCTCACAAGTCAGGGAACGACTGAAGCTTTCTTT
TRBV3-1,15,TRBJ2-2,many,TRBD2,CASSQGWGGAGELFF,TGTGCCAGCAGCCAAGGGTGGGGGGGAGCCGGGGAGCTGTTTTTT
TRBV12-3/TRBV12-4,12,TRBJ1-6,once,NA,CASSPQGGPLHF,TGTGCCAGCAGCCCGCAAGGGGGGCCCCTCCACTTT
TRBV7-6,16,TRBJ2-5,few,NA,CASSLETGALQETQYF,TGTGCCAGCAGCTTAGAAACGGGGGCACTCCAAGAGACCCAGTACTTC
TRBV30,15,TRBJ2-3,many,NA,CAWSGLALSTDTQYF,TGTGCCTGGAGTGGGCTAGCGCTAAGCACAGATACGCAGTATTTT
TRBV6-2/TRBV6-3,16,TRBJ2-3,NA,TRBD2,CASSSQSSGDTDTQYF,TGTGCCAGCAGTTCTCAAAGCAGCGGGGACACAGATACGCAGTATTTT
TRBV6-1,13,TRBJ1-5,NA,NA,CASRVQSNQPQHF,TGTGCCAGCAGGGTCCAAAGCAATCAGCCCCAGCATTTT